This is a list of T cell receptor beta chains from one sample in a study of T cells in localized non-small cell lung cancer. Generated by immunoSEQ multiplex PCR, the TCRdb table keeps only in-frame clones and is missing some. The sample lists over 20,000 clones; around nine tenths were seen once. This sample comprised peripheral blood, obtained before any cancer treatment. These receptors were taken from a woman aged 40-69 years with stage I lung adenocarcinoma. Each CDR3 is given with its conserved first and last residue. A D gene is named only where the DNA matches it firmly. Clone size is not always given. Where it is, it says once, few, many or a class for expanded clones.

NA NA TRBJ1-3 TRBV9 CASSPGQHSSGNTIYF TGTGCCAGCAGCCCCGGACAGCACAGCTCTGGAAACACCATATATTTT
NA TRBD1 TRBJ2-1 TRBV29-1 CSVVTRGPTQFF TGCAGCGTTGTAACCAGGGGGCCGACCCAGTTCTTC
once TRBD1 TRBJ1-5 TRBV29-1 CSASGGLGQPQHF TGCAGCGCGTCAGGGGGCCTGGGTCAGCCCCAGCATTTT
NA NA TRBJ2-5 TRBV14 CASSQERQETQYF TGTGCCAGCAGCCAAGAACGGCAAGAGACCCAGTACTTC
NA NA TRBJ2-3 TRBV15 CATSPGLAVDTQYF TGTGCCACTTCCCCGGGACTGGCTGTCGATACGCAGTATTTT
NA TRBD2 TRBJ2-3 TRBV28 CASSLVSPWRESLNTQYF TGTGCCAGCAGTTTGGTGTCCCCTTGGCGGGAGAGTTTGAATACGCAGTATTTT
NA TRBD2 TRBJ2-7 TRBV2 CASRARLAGDEQYF TGTGCCAGCAGGGCCCGGCTAGCGGGAGATGAGCAGTACTTC
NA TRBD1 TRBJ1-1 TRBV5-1 CASSLGVYRGSSAFF TGCGCCAGCAGCTTGGGAGTTTACAGGGGTTCTTCGGCTTTCTTT
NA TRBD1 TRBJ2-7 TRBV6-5 CASSYLRYDRVREQYF TGTGCCAGCAGTTACTTACGTTATGACAGGGTGCGGGAGCAGTACTTC
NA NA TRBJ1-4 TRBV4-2 CASRERGSANEKLFF TGTGCCAGTCGCGAGCGTGGCTCGGCTAATGAAAAACTGTTTTTT
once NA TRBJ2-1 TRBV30 CAWSVRGRSYNEQFF TGTGCCTGGAGTGTACGGGGCAGATCCTACAATGAGCAGTTCTTC
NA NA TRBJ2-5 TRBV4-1 CASSQGGDRWETQYF TGCGCCAGCAGCCAAGGAGGAGATCGGTGGGAGACCCAGTACTTC
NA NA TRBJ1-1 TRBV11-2 CASSYTLSGGETEAFF TGTGCCAGCAGTTACACCTTATCCGGGGGCGAGACTGAAGCTTTCTTT
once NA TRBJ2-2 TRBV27 CASRLGRESGELFF TGTGCCAGCAGGCTGGGGCGGGAAAGCGGGGAGCTGTTTTTT
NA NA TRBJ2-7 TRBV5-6 CASSPMGGVYEQYF TGTGCCAGCAGCCCCATGGGAGGAGTATACGAGCAGTACTTC
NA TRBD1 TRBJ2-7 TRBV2 CASRRGQGAGEQYF TGTGCCAGCCGCCGGGGACAGGGGGCCGGGGAGCAGTACTTC
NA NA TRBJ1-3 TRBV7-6 CASSLYSGNTIYF TGTGCCAGCAGCTTATACTCTGGAAACACCATATATTTT
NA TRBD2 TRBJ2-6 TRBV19 CASSISGSGANVLTF TGTGCCAGTAGTATTAGCGGGAGCGGGGCCAACGTCCTGACTTTC
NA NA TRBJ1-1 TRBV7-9 CASLQGMGTEAFF TGTGCCAGTCTTCAGGGGATGGGCACTGAAGCTTTCTTT
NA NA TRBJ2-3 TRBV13 CASKQDFTDTQYF TGTGCCAGCAAGCAGGACTTCACAGATACGCAGTATTTT
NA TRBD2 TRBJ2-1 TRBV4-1 CASSQEVREAWNEQFF TGCGCCAGCAGCCAAGAGGTCCGGGAGGCGTGGAATGAGCAGTTCTTC
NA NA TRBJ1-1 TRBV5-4 CASSWRLSTTPAEAFF TGTGCCAGCAGCTGGCGTCTGTCCACAACCCCCGCTGAAGCTTTCTTT
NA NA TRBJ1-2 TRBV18 CASSYEGIYGYTF TGTGCCAGCTCATACGAGGGGATTTATGGCTACACCTTC
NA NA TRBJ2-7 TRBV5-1 CASSSGRHLYEQYF TGCGCCAGCAGCTCGGGGAGACACCTCTACGAGCAGTACTTC
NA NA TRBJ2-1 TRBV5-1 CASSRTGPSAGNEQFF TGCGCCAGCAGCCGTACAGGGCCGTCCGCGGGGAATGAGCAGTTCTTC
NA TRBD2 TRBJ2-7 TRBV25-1 CASIGAAGAGGHVYEQYF TGTGCCAGCATAGGCGCCGCAGGAGCGGGAGGTCACGTTTACGAGCAGTACTTC
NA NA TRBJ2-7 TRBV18 CASSGASETYEQYF TGTGCCAGCTCAGGGGCTAGCGAGACTTACGAGCAGTACTTC
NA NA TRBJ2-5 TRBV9 CASSVAGAGQETQYF TGTGCCAGCAGCGTAGCGGGAGCAGGCCAAGAGACCCAGTACTTC
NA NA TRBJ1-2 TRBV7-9 CASSLRGDGYTF TGTGCCAGCAGCTTACGGGGGGATGGCTACACCTTC
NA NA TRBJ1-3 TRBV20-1 CSAWPRNTIYF TGCAGTGCTTGGCCGCGAAACACCATATATTTT
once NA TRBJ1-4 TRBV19 CASSIASTAGEKLFF TGTGCCAGTAGTATAGCCAGTACCGCTGGTGAAAAACTGTTTTTT
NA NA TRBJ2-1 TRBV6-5 CASKRGASGNNEQFF TGTGCCAGCAAAAGGGGGGCTAGCGGCAACAATGAGCAGTTCTTC
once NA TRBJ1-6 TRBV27 CASSSDSSYNSPLHF TGTGCCAGCAGTTCCGACAGTTCCTATAATTCACCCCTCCACTTT
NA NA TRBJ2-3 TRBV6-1 CASSEVQGYSDTQYF TGTGCCAGCAGTGAAGTTCAGGGGTACTCGGATACGCAGTATTTT
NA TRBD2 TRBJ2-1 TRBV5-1 CASSLAAGPTGVEQFF TGCGCCAGCAGCTTGGCAGCGGGACCGACGGGGGTGGAGCAGTTCTTC
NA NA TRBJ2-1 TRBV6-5 CASGPRGAGANEQFF TGTGCCAGCGGCCCCAGGGGGGCCGGGGCCAATGAGCAGTTCTTC
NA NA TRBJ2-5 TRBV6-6 CASSSARGGTQYF TGTGCCAGCAGTTCGGCCAGGGGGGGGACCCAGTACTTC
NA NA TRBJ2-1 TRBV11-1 CASSFPYRFYEQFF TGTGCCAGCAGCTTCCCATACAGGTTCTATGAGCAGTTCTTC
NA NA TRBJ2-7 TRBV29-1 CSVVRPPDYEQYF TGCAGCGTTGTCCGCCCGCCCGACTACGAGCAGTACTTC
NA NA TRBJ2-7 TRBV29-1 CSVGTAEEQYF TGCAGCGTGGGGACGGCTGAAGAGCAGTACTTC
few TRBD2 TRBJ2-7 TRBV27 CASSLTSGAAYEQYF TGTGCCAGCAGTTTAACTAGCGGGGCCGCCTACGAGCAGTACTTC
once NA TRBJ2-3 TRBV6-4 CASSDSADNTDTQYF TGTGCCAGCAGTGACTCGGCCGACAACACAGATACGCAGTATTTT
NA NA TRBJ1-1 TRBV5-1 CASSLQKNTEAFF TGCGCCAGCAGCCTACAGAAGAACACTGAAGCTTTCTTT